This T cell receptor beta chain comes out of a study of cytomegalovirus exposure and HLA in healthy donors. V lost 7 bases, J lost 5 bases, and 7 bases stayed unmatched. CDR1 MNHNS and CDR2 SASEGT come from the germline V gene. The CDR3 is 15 amino acids. PCR amplification relied on 60 Vbeta primers (plus 13 Jbeta primers). Assay used: immunoSEQ multiplex PCR; TCRdb lists only in-frame clones, some missing. Of some 63,000 clones detected, around 83% appear once; the ten largest clones hold 1.6%. This clone was picked up a small number of times. Sequencing input: PBMCs. The TCR sequence derives from a human donor in good health. The gene calls are TRBV6-1 and TRBJ2-2; 10 bases line up with TRBD2. CDR3 protein: CASKRGGQVTGELFF. CDR3 DNA sequence: TGTGCCAGCAAGCGGGGGGGGCAGGTTACCGGGGAGCTGTTTTTT.